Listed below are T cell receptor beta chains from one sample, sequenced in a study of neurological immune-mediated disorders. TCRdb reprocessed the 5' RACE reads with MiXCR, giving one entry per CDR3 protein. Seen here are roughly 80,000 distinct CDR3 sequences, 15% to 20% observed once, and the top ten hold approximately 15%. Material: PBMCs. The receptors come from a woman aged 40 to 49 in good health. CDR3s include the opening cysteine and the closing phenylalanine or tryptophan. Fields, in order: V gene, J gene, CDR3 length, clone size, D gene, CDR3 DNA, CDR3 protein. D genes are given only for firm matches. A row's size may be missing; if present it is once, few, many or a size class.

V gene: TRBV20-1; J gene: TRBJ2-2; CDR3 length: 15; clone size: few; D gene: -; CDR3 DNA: TGCAGTGCTAGAGAACCGACTGTGAACACCGGGGAGCTGTTTTTT; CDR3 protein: CSAREPTVNTGELFF
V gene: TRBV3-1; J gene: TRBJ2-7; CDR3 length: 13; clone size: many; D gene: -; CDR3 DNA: TGTGCCAGCAGCCAAGCGGGGTCGGGTGAGGGGTACTTC; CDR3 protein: CASSQAGSGEGYF
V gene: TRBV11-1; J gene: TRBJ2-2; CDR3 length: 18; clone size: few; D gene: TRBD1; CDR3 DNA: TGTGCCAGCAGCTTCGATACTCCTTTGGGACAGGGAACCGGGGAGCTGTTTTTT; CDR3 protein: CASSFDTPLGQGTGELFF
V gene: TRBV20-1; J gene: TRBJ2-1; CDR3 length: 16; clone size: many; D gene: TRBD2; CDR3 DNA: TGCAGTGCCGAAATCTGGCGGGGGGGGACCTACAATGAGCAGTTCTTC; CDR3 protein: CSAEIWRGGTYNEQFF
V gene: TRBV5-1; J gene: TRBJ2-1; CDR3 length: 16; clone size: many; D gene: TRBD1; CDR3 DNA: TGCGCCAGCAGCTCCTCCGGGACAGGGGATGGCAATGAGCAGTTCTTC; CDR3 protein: CASSSSGTGDGNEQFF
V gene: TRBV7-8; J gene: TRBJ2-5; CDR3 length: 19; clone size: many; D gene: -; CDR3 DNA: TGTGCCAGCAGCTTAGAGGGTCTGGGTTCGGAGGGGTCATGGGAGACCCAGTACTTC; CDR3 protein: CASSLEGLGSEGSWETQYF
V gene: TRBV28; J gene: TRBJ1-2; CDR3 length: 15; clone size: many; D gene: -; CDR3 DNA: TGTGCCAGCAGGACTACAGGGCAAGGGAACTATGGCTACACCTTC; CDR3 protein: CASRTTGQGNYGYTF
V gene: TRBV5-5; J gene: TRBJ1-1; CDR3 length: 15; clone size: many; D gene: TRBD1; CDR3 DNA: TGTGCCAGCAGCTCCAGACAGGGGCAGAACACTGAAGCTTTCTTT; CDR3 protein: CASSSRQGQNTEAFF
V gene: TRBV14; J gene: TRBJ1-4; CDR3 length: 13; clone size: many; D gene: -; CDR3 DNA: TGTGCCAGCAGTCTTTGGCAAGCTGAAAAACTGTTTTTT; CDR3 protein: CASSLWQAEKLFF
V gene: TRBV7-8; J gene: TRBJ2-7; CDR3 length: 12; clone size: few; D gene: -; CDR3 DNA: TGTGCCAGCAGCCCCACCGGTATGGAGCAGTACTTC; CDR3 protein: CASSPTGMEQYF
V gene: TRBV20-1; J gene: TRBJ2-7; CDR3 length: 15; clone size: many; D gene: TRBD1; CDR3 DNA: TGCAGTGCTAGAGACCCTCGAGACAGGGTTCGAGAGCAGTACTTC; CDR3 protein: CSARDPRDRVREQYF
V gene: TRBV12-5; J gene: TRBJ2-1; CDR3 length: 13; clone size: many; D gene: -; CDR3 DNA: TGTGCTAGTCAAGGGTTCGCCTACAATGAGCAGTTCTTC; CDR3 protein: CASQGFAYNEQFF
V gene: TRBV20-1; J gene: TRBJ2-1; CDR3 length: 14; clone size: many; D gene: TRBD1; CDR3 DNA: TGCAGTGCTAGTAACAGGGGGTTTAACAATGAGCAGTTCTTC; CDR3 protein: CSASNRGFNNEQFF
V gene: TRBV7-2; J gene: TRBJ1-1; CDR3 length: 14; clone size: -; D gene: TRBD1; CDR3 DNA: TGTGCCAGCAGCGATACAGGGGCTGACACTGAAGCTTTCTTT; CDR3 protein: CASSDTGADTEAFF
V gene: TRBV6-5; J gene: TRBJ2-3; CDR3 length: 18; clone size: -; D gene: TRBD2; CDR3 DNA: TGTGCCAGCAGTTACTCACCTAGCGGGGGGCGGAACACAGATACGCAGTATTTT; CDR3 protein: CASSYSPSGGRNTDTQYF
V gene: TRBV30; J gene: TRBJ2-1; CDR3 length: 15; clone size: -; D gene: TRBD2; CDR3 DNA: TGTGCCTGTGGACTGGGACTAGGGGGATACAATGAGCAGTTCTTC; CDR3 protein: CACGLGLGGYNEQFF
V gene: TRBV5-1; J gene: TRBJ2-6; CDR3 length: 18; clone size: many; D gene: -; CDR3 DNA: TGCGCCAGCAGCTTGGTAGCAGGGAACCCTTCTGGGGCCAACGTCCTGACTTTC; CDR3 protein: CASSLVAGNPSGANVLTF
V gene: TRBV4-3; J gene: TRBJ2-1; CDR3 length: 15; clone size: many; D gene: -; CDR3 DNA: TGCGCCAGCAGCCAAGTTGGAAGCTCCTACAATGAGCAGTTCTTC; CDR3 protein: CASSQVGSSYNEQFF
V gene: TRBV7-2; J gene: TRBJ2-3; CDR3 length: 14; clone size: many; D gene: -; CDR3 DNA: TGTGCCAGCAGCTTGGACCGTTCAGGAGATACGCAGTATTTT; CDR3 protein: CASSLDRSGDTQYF
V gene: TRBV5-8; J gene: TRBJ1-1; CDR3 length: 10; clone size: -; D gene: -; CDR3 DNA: TGTGCCAGCACAGTACCTTCGGCTTTCTTT; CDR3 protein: CASTVPSAFF
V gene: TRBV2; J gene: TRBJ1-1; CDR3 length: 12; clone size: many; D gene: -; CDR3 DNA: TGTGCCAGCAGGGAAGACCAGGGTGAAGCTTTCTTT; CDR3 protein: CASREDQGEAFF
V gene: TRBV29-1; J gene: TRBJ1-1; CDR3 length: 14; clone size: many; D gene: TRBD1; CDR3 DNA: TGCAGCGTTGGTTACAGGGGGAGGAACACTGAAGCTTTCTTT; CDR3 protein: CSVGYRGRNTEAFF
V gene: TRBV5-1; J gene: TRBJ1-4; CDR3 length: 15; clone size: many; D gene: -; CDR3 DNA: TGCGCCAGCAGCTCGAGATTAGCAACTAATGAAAAACTGTTTTTT; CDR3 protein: CASSSRLATNEKLFF
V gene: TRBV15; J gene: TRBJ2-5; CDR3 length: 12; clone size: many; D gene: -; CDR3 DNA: TGTGCCACCAGCAGAGACGGGGAGACCCAGTACTTC; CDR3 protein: CATSRDGETQYF
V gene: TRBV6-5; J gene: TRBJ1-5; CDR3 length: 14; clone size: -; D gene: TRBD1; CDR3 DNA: TGTGCCAGCAGTCTTACAGGGGTCCACCAGCCCCAGCATTTT; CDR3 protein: CASSLTGVHQPQHF
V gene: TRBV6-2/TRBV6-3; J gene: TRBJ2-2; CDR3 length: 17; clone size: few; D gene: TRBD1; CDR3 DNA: TGTGCCAGCAGTTACGAGAACAGGGGGCGATTCACCGGGGAGCTGTTTTTT; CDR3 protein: CASSYENRGRFTGELFF
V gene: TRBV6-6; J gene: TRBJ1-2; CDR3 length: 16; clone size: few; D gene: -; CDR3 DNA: TGTGCCATCAGTGGGGCGGGGCCGCCAGTGAACTATGGCTACACCTTC; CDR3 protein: CAISGAGPPVNYGYTF
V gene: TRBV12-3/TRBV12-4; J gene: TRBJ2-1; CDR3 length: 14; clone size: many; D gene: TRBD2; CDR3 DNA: TGTGCCAGCAAGTTAAGCGGGAGTGATGCTGAGCAGTTCTTC; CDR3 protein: CASKLSGSDAEQFF
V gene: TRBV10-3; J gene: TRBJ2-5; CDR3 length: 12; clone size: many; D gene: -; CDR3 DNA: TGTGCCATCAGTGAGTCGGAGAAGACCCAGTACTTC; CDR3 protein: CAISESEKTQYF
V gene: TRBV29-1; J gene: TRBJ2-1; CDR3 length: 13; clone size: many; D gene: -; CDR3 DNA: TGCAGCGTTCGGACACCGACCTACAATGAGCAGTTCTTC; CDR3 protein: CSVRTPTYNEQFF
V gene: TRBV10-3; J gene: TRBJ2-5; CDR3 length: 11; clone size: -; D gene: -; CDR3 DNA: TGTGCCATCAGTGATAGTGGGACCCAGTACTTC; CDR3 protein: CAISDSGTQYF
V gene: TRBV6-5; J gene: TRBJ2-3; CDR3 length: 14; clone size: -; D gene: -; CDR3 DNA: TGTGCCAGCAGTATAGCGGCCTTCACAGATACGCAGTATTTT; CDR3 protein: CASSIAAFTDTQYF
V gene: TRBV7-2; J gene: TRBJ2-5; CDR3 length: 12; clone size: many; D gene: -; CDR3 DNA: TGTGCCAGCAGCTTAGCGGGGGAGACCCAGTACTTC; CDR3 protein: CASSLAGETQYF
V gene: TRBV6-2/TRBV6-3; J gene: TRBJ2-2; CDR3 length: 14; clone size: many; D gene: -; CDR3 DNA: TGTGCCAGCAGTTACTCGTCGGACACCGGGGAGCTGTTTTTT; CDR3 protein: CASSYSSDTGELFF
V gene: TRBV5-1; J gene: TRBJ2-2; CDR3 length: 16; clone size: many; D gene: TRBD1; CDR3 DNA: TGCGCCAGCAGACCGATACTGACAGGGTTGAGCGGGGAGCTGTTTTTT; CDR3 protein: CASRPILTGLSGELFF
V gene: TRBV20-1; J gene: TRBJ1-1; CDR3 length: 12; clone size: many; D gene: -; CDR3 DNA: TGCAGTGCTAGATCCGGGGACACTGAAGCTTTCTTT; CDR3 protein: CSARSGDTEAFF
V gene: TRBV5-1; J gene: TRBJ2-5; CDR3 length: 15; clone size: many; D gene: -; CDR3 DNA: TGCGCCAGCAGCTTGAACCCTAGCGTACAAGAGACCCAGTACTTC; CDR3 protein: CASSLNPSVQETQYF
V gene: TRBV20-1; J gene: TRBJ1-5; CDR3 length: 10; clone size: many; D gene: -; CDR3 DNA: TGCAGTGCTGGAACAGAGCCCCAGCATTTT; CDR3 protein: CSAGTEPQHF
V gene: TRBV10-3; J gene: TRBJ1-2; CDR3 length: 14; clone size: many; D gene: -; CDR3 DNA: TGTGCCATCAGTGATCCCACCGGGGACTATGGCTACACCTTC; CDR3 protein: CAISDPTGDYGYTF
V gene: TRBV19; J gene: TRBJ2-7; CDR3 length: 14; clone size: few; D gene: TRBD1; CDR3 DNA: TGTGCCAGTAGTCCGCGACAGGGGGGGTACGAGCAGTACTTC; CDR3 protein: CASSPRQGGYEQYF
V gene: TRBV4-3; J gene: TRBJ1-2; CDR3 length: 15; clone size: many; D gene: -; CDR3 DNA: TGCGCCAGCAGCCAAGAATGGGGGGGCGACTATGGCTACACCTTC; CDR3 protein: CASSQEWGGDYGYTF
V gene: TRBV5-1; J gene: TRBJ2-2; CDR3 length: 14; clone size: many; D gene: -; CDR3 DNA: TGCGCCAGCAGCTTGGGTGTAAACACCGGGGAGCTGTTTTTT; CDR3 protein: CASSLGVNTGELFF
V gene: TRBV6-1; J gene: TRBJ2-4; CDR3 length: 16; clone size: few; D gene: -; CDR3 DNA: TGTGCCAGCACCGAACGGGACGGCCGAGCCAAAAACATTCAGTACTTC; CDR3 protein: CASTERDGRAKNIQYF
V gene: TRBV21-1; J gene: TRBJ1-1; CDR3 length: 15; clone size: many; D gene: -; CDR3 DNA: TGTGCCAGCAGCAAAGAAAAGGAGGTGAACACTGAAGCTTTCTTT; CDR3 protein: CASSKEKEVNTEAFF
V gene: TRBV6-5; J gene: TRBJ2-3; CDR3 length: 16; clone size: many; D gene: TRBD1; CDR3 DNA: TGTGCCAGCAGGGGGACAGGGACCCTAGGCACAGATACGCAGTATTTT; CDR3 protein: CASRGTGTLGTDTQYF
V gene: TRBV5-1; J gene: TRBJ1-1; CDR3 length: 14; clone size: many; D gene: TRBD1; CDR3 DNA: TGCGCCAGCAGCTCGACAGGGGGCGAAACTGAAGCTTTCTTT; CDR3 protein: CASSSTGGETEAFF
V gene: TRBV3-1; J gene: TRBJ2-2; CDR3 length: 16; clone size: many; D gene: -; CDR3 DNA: TGTGCCAGCAGCCAAGACGGGATTAGGGTCACCGGGGAGCTGTTTTTT; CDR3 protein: CASSQDGIRVTGELFF
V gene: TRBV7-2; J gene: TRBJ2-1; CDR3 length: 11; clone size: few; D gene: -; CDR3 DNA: TGTGCCAGCAGCCATCTTATAGGGCAGTTCTTC; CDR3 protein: CASSHLIGQFF
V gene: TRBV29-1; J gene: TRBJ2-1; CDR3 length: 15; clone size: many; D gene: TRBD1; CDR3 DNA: TGCAGCGTTGGAGGGACAGGGGTACCGCACAATGAGCAGTTCTTC; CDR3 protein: CSVGGTGVPHNEQFF
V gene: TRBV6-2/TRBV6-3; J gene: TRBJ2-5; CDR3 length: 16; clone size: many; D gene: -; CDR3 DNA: TGTGCCAGCAGTTACTCGGACCCCAGGGACCAAGAGACCCAGTACTTC; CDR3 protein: CASSYSDPRDQETQYF
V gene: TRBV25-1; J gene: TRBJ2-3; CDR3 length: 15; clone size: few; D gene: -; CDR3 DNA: TGTGCCAGCAAAGCCCCCCGGGCGGGGACAGATACGCAGTATTTT; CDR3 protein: CASKAPRAGTDTQYF
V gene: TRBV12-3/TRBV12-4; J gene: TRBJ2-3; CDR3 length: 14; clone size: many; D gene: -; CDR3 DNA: TGTGCCAGCAGTTCGCTCGCTCTCACAGATACGCAGTATTTT; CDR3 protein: CASSSLALTDTQYF
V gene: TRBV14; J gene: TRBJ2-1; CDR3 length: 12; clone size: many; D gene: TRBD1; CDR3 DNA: TGTGCCAGCGGGACAGTCTACAATGAGCAGTTCTTC; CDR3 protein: CASGTVYNEQFF